The rows below give T cell receptor beta chains drawn from one sample of a study of metastatic and nonmetastatic thyroid tumors. With MiXCR, TCRdb reprocessed the PCR reads. This table has approximately 32,000 clones, around 23% appearing once. Sequencing input: tumor tissue. Receptors originate from a male donor with papillary thyroid cancer or a benign thyroid nodule (not recorded which). Some clones in this sample may be carry-over from other donors' samples. The CDR3 runs from the conserved cysteine through the conserved F or W. D genes are given only for firm matches. Where a row states a size, it is once, few, many or the class of an expanded clone; other rows omit it.

j_call clone_size d_call v_call cdr3_nt cdr3_aa
TRBJ2-3 NA NA TRBV30 TGTGCCTGGAAGGGGGTCGCAGATACGCAGTATTTT CAWKGVADTQYF
TRBJ2-7 medium-sized NA TRBV6-2/TRBV6-3 TGTGCCAGTAAAATAAGGGACGGTACCTACGAGCAGTACTTC CASKIRDGTYEQYF
TRBJ2-7 few NA TRBV15 TGTCCCACCAGCTTTAGGAGCTCCTACGAGCAGTACTTC CPTSFRSSYEQYF
TRBJ2-7 medium-sized TRBD1 TRBV6-2/TRBV6-3 TGTGCCAGTCTCCGGGTTACAGGGGGGCACGAGCAGTACTTC CASLRVTGGHEQYF
TRBJ1-1 many NA TRBV27 TGTGCCAGCAACTACCTAGTCGGGGACACTGAAGCTTTCTTT CASNYLVGDTEAFF
TRBJ2-1 NA TRBD2 TRBV20-1 TGCAGTGCTTATCGCCTCACTAGCGGGAGTAGTAATGAGCAGTTCTTC CSAYRLTSGSSNEQFF
TRBJ2-2 NA TRBD1 TRBV20-1 TGCAGTGCCGTACAGGGGGCAGGCACCGGGGAGCTGTTTTTT CSAVQGAGTGELFF
TRBJ2-3 many TRBD1 TRBV7-9 TGTGCCAGCAGCTTGACAGGGAACACAGATACGCAGTATTTT CASSLTGNTDTQYF
TRBJ1-3 NA TRBD1 TRBV14 TGTGCCAGCAGCCGCCGTGGACAGGTCTCTGGAAACACCATATATTTT CASSRRGQVSGNTIYF
TRBJ2-7 many TRBD2 TRBV13 TGTGCCAGCAGCCCCCTAGCGGTCTCCTACGAGCAGTACTTC CASSPLAVSYEQYF
TRBJ1-2 NA TRBD1 TRBV20-1 TGCAGTGCTTCCCGCTCCGGGACAGGTTATGGCTACACCTTC CSASRSGTGYGYTF
TRBJ1-6 NA NA TRBV30 TGTGCCTGGAGTTGTGGCGGATCTTCACCCCTCCACTTT CAWSCGGSSPLHF
TRBJ2-4 NA NA TRBV5-1 TGCGCCAGCAGCTCGATACTAGATTCTAAAAACATTCAGTACTTC CASSSILDSKNIQYF
TRBJ1-5 many TRBD1 TRBV28 TGTGCCAGCAGTCCCAGTAAAGGGGGCTTTCATCAGCCCCAGCATTTT CASSPSKGGFHQPQHF
TRBJ2-5 many NA TRBV2 TGTGCCAGCTCGGGCCTACTGGGGGAGACCCAGTACTTC CASSGLLGETQYF
TRBJ2-6 many NA TRBV6-1 TGTGCCAGCAGTGCGCACAACTCTGGGGCCAACGTCCTGACTTTC CASSAHNSGANVLTF
TRBJ2-2 NA NA TRBV28 TGTGCCAGCAGTTCCTGGACTCCGGGGATGGGCCGGGAGCTGTTTTTT CASSSWTPGMGRELFF
TRBJ2-3 many TRBD1 TRBV2 TGTGCCAGCAGATTGGACAGGGGGACCACAGATACGCAGTATTTT CASRLDRGTTDTQYF
TRBJ1-5 NA TRBD1 TRBV9 TGTGCCAGCAGCGCGGGACAGAATTATAATCAGCCCCAGCATTTT CASSAGQNYNQPQHF
TRBJ2-1 medium-sized TRBD2 TRBV24-1 TGTGCCACCAGTGATCCCTTGGGGGGGACTAGCGCTTACAATGAGCAGTTCTTC CATSDPLGGTSAYNEQFF
TRBJ2-1 many TRBD2 TRBV20-1 TGCAGTGCTAGAGGGCTCGGACTAGCGGGAAGGAATGAGCAGTTCTTC CSARGLGLAGRNEQFF
TRBJ1-3 many NA TRBV3-1 TGTGCCAGCAGCCCGTCCGGGGGAAACACCATATATTTT CASSPSGGNTIYF
TRBJ1-1 NA NA TRBV20-1 TGTGCCCGGAGCATCATCTCGGAAGCTTTCTTT CARSIISEAFF
TRBJ2-7 NA NA TRBV12-3/TRBV12-4 TGTGCCAGCATTTTAGTCTCAGGTTTCGGCTACGAGCAGTACTTC CASILVSGFGYEQYF
TRBJ2-3 few TRBD2 TRBV27 TGTGTCAGCTCGGTACTAGCGTACACAGATACGCAGTATTTT CVSSVLAYTDTQYF
TRBJ2-7 NA NA TRBV12-3/TRBV12-4 TGTGCCAGCAGTTTGGAGAGTGAGGACGAGCAGTACTTC CASSLESEDEQYF
TRBJ2-7 NA NA TRBV27 TGTGCCAGCAGTTCCGGGGCTAACTCCTACGATCAGTACTTC CASSSGANSYDQYF
TRBJ1-3 many TRBD1 TRBV5-1 TGCGCCAGCAGCTTCCGACAGGGGCGCTCCGGAAACACCATATATTTT CASSFRQGRSGNTIYF
TRBJ1-4 many NA TRBV28 TGTGCCAGCAGTTGGGTGGGAAAACTGTTTTTT CASSWVGKLFF
TRBJ1-2 many NA TRBV28 TGTGCCAGCAGTACAGGGCTTAACTATGGCTACACCTTC CASSTGLNYGYTF
TRBJ1-5 NA TRBD1 TRBV6-1 TGTGCCAGCATCCCCGGACAGGGGGTTCAGCCCCAGCATTTT CASIPGQGVQPQHF
TRBJ1-6 NA TRBD1 TRBV20-1 TGCAGTGCCCGTACAGGGGATGGGTCACCCCTCCACTTT CSARTGDGSPLHF
TRBJ2-3 many TRBD2 TRBV2 TGTGCCAGCAGTGGACTAGCGGGGGCGGATACGCAGTATTTT CASSGLAGADTQYF
TRBJ1-6 NA NA TRBV30 TGTGCCTGGAGTAAGGAGGGTACTTCACCCCTCCACTTT CAWSKEGTSPLHF
TRBJ2-7 NA NA TRBV7-2 TGTGCCAGCAGCTTAGTATGGACAGAGGCATTGGAGCAGTACTTC CASSLVWTEALEQYF
TRBJ2-2 NA NA TRBV6-2/TRBV6-3 TGTGCCAGCAGTTACTCGAGTGTGGGGGCCGGGGAGCTGTTTTTT CASSYSSVGAGELFF
TRBJ2-7 NA NA TRBV27 TGTGCCAGCAGTTTAGGAGTCGGTAGTGCGAACATCTCCTACGAGCAGTACTTC CASSLGVGSANISYEQYF
TRBJ2-7 many TRBD1 TRBV18 TGTGCCAGCTCACTCCGGGACAGGAGCTCCTACGAGCAGTACTTC CASSLRDRSSYEQYF
TRBJ2-1 few NA TRBV6-1 TGTGCCAGCAGTGGACGCTACAATGAGCAGTTCTTC CASSGRYNEQFF
TRBJ1-3 NA NA TRBV5-5 TGTGCCAGCAGCTTGGCGGGATTCTCTGGAAACACCATATATTTT CASSLAGFSGNTIYF
TRBJ2-2 NA TRBD2 TRBV30 TGTGCCTGGAGTGTAGCCTCCGGCTGGCGGGAGCGGGAGCTGTTTTTT CAWSVASGWRERELFF
TRBJ2-7 medium-sized NA TRBV20-1 TGCAGTGCTTACCGGGACCCCCTCTCATACGAGCAGTACTTC CSAYRDPLSYEQYF
TRBJ1-2 NA NA TRBV28 TGTGCCAGCAGTTTCGTTGGGGTAGCCTATGGCTACACCTTC CASSFVGVAYGYTF
TRBJ2-5 many NA TRBV20-1 TGCAGTGCTAGTCGCGGACTACCGGGATCATCGTACCAAGAGACCCAGTACTTC CSASRGLPGSSYQETQYF
TRBJ2-1 many NA TRBV11-1 TGTGCCAGCATGAGGTTCAACGGGTTCAGGTACAATGAGCAGTTCTTC CASMRFNGFRYNEQFF
TRBJ1-1 many TRBD1 TRBV6-1 TGTGCCAGCAGTCACCCGACAGGGACCGCTTTCTTT CASSHPTGTAFF